This T cell receptor beta chain came from a study of T cells in Graves' hyperthyroidism and ophthalmopathy. Overall study: Peripheral blood was taken when the disease was first diagnosed, before any treatment began.

Authors of the study amplified TCR beta CDR3 regions from RNA transcripts. A first-round RT-PCR of the TCR CDR3 used the HTBI primer set. TCRdb fed the multiplex PCR reads into MiXCR, producing one record per CDR3 protein. The repertoire holds around 620,000 distinct CDR3 sequences, with 15% to 20% as singletons. The sample holds many counts of this clonotype. Trimming took off 3 bases at V and 5 bases at J, with 10 bases between the two ends. CDR3 length: 14 residues. The germline V gene has CDR1 SGHAT and CDR2 FQNNGV. The receptor was derived from a woman between 25 and 40 years old with Graves' hyperthyroidism. The chain recombines TRBV11-2 with TRBJ2-2; D remains unclear. Sequencing used blood. The CDR3: CASSFSSQTGELFF. The CDR3 DNA reads TGTGCCAGCAGCTTTAGTAGCCAAACCGGGGAGCTGTTTTTT.